The next 16 T cell receptor beta chains were all read from a single sample in a study of a mutant IDH1 vaccine in newly diagnosed glioma. Sample time point: week 5, during vaccination. Topical imiquimod was applied with each vaccine dose, which held 300 ug of mutant IDH1 20-mer peptide. Libraries were prepared by immunoSEQ multiplex PCR; TCRdb keeps only in-frame clonotypes and omits some of them. Here the sample spans approximately 50,000 clones, roughly 73% being singletons. These receptors have no known antigen. Sample: PBMCs, taken from a glioma patient whose treatment included an IDH1 peptide vaccine. The receptors shown here come from a man in his fifties with glioma.

The V and J genes are TRBV18 and TRBJ1-1; weak D call: TRBD1 (6 bases). V shed 0 bases and J shed 1 base, with 12 bases lying between them. Germline CDR1 KGHSH, CDR2 LQKENI. The CDR3 is made up of 16 amino acids. The CDR3 DNA sequence: TGTGCCAGCTCACCACCTCAGCGACAGGCGAACACTGAAGCTTTCTTT. Translation: CASSPPQRQANTEAFF.

This clone is a singleton in its sample. The chain has TRBV6-1 and TRBJ1-5; the D gene is possibly TRBD1 (5 bases). Trimming stripped 6 bases from V and 11 bases from J, with 20 bases between. Germline V gives CDR1 MNHNS, CDR2 SASEGT. This CDR3 region has 14 residues. The CDR3 region is CASSLVPRGTTQHF. CDR3 nucleotide sequence: TGTGCCAGCAGCCTAGTTCCCCGGGGCACGACCCAGCATTTT.

This clone has only one observation. The chain recombines TRBV11-1 with TRBJ1-3; no clear D. CDR3 length equals 14 residues. Germline lookup yields CDR1 SGHAT and CDR2 FQDESV (reference sequence). Trimming took off 3 bases at V and 0 bases at J, with 6 bases between the two ends. The CDR3 DNA follows: TGTGCCAGCAGCTTTCGGGACTCTGGAAACACCATATATTTT. Protein sequence: CASSFRDSGNTIYF.

The chain couples TRBV9 to TRBJ2-3, with D perhaps TRBD1 (6 bases). V lost 4 bases and J lost 2, with 17 bases in between. The length of the CDR3 is 16 residues. Per the germline V gene, CDR1 is SGDLS and CDR2 is YYNGEE. For the CDR3, the DNA is TGTGCCAGCAGCTTGGGGGCCTCGACTTCCACAGATACGCAGTATTTT. This codes for CASSLGASTSTDTQYF.

This sequence joins TRBV27 and TRBJ2-7; unclear D gene. Trimming took off 6 bases at V and 3 bases at J, with 12 bases between the two ends. Germline V gene lookup returns CDR1 MNHEY and CDR2 SMNVEV (reference sequence). The CDR3 loop spans 13 amino acids. The CDR3 loop is CASSLGPYYEQYF. CDR3 nucleotide sequence: TGTGCCAGCAGCCTTGGGCCATACTACGAGCAGTACTTC.

This clone showed up just once. The chain couples TRBV5-1 to TRBJ2-1; D unclear. The CDR3 is 13 amino acids. Germline V CDR1 and CDR2: SGHRS, YFSETQ. V was pared by 2 bases and J by 6 bases, with 9 bases between. As DNA, the CDR3 is TGCGCCAGCAGCTTTGGCAGTTCCAATGAGCAGTTCTTC. Translation gives CASSFGSSNEQFF.

This chain's CDR3 is CASSIDPRRRSPYEQYF. The CDR3 coding sequence is TGTGCCAGTAGTATAGATCCACGACGACGGTCCCCCTACGAGCAGTACTTC. This chain joins TRBV19 and TRBJ2-7; D gene uncertain. The V gene lost 0 bases and the J gene lost 2 bases, with 17 bases spanning the gap. The CDR3 has 17 residues. The germline V gene encodes CDR1 LNHDA and CDR2 SQIVND (reference sequence).

The genes are TRBV5-1 and TRBJ2-7, with TRBD1 matching over 9 bases. The CDR3 consists of 14 residues. Germline V lookup: CDR1 SGHRS, CDR2 YFSETQ. The V and J ends lost 2 bases and 6 bases, in that order; junction bases with no gene match: 6. Here the CDR3 DNA reads TGCGCCAGCAGCTTTACCGGGACAGGGACCGAGCAGTACTTC. Residues: CASSFTGTGTEQYF.

V usage is TRBV7-2 and J usage is TRBJ1-5; tentative D call: TRBD1 (5 bases). V was shortened by 4 bases and J by 6 bases, with 16 bases between the two germline ends. Germline V CDR1 and CDR2: SGHTA, FQGNSA. The CDR3 consists of 15 residues. For the CDR3, the DNA is TGTGCCAGCAGCTCCCGTAAGGGGCTGGTTCAGCCCCAGCATTTT. Its translation is CASSSRKGLVQPQHF. Supplemented by reference TRBV7-2 and TRBJ1-5, the full variable domain reads GAGVSQSPSNKVTEKGKDVELRCDPISGHTALYWYRQSLGQGLEFLIYFQGNSAPDKSGLPSDRFSAERTGGSVSTLTIQRTQQEDSAVYLCASSSRKGLVQPQHFGDGTRLSIL.

The rearrangement joins TRBV27 to TRBJ2-3; 13 nucleotides match TRBD2. The junction had 8 bases not matched to a gene; V was cut back by 5 bases and J by 0 bases. Germline loops: CDR1 MNHEY, CDR2 SMNVEV (reference sequence). The CDR3 spans 18 residues. The CDR3 loop reads CASSRGLAGPQSTDTQYF. CDR3 bases: TGTGCCAGCAGTAGGGGACTAGCGGGGCCCCAGAGCACAGATACGCAGTATTTT.

By its share, this clone is medium-sized. This rearrangement joins TRBV2 to TRBJ1-1, with 9 bases fitting TRBD1. V shed 5 bases, J shed 10 bases, and the junction held 5 bases outside the gene matches. From germline, CDR1 is SNHLY and CDR2 FYNNEI. The length of the CDR3 is 12 residues. CDR3 residues: CASSRVQGAAFF. DNA of the CDR3: TGTGCCAGCAGTAGGGTACAGGGGGCAGCTTTCTTT.

In its sample, this clone was seen a few times. The chain links TRBV14 to TRBJ1-1, with D tentatively TRBD1 (6 bases). The CDR3 loop spans 15 amino acids. In germline, CDR1 is SGHDN, CDR2 FVKESK. V lost 0 bases, J lost 4 bases, and 12 bases lay in between. The CDR3 sequence: CASSQEGARGTEAFF. CDR3 nucleotide sequence: TGTGCCAGCAGCCAAGAGGGGGCGCGAGGCACTGAAGCTTTCTTT.

This chain uses TRBV25-1 with TRBJ2-2; D gene unclear. Between the trimmed V and J ends, which lost 6 bases and 0 bases, there was a span of 8 bases. The CDR3 is made up of 14 amino acids. Germline lookup yields CDR1 MGHDK and CDR2 SYGVNS. The CDR3 protein is CASSWGANTGELFF. The CDR3 DNA reads as TGTGCCAGCAGCTGGGGTGCGAACACCGGGGAGCTGTTTTTT. The full variable domain, rest sourced from reference TRBV25-1 and TRBJ2-2, is EADIYQTPRYLVIGTGKKITLECSQTMGHDKMYWYQQDPGMELHLIHYSYGVNSTEKGDLSSESTVSRIRTEHFPLTLESARPSHTSQYLCASSWGANTGELFFGEGSRLTVL.

This clone has just a few counts. The chain has TRBV9 and TRBJ2-2; possible D gene TRBD2, 5 bases. CDR1 is SGDLS, CDR2 YYNGEE, per germline. V dropped 4 bases and J dropped 5 bases, with 6 bases sitting between them. This CDR3 has 12 amino acids. The CDR3 is CASSRGTGELFF. CDR3 nucleotide sequence: TGTGCCAGCAGCCGCGGGACCGGGGAGCTGTTTTTT.

The chain links TRBV9 to TRBJ2-5; D might be TRBD1 (6 bases). The germline V gene encodes CDR1 SGDLS and CDR2 YYNGEE. V was cut by 5 bases and J by 0 bases, with 17 bases left in between. This CDR3 spans 16 amino acids. The CDR3 here is CASSWTATWDQETQYF. CDR3 nucleotides: TGTGCCAGCAGTTGGACAGCTACGTGGGACCAAGAGACCCAGTACTTC.

J is TRBJ1-2 and V is TRBV4-1, with no clear D. Germline CDR1 reads MGHRA; CDR2 reads YSYEKL. V was cut by 0 bases and J by 4 bases, with 12 bases left in between. The CDR3 is made up of 15 amino acids. Here the CDR3 reads CASSQDRSFFYGYTF. The DNA of the CDR3 is TGCGCCAGCAGCCAAGATCGAAGTTTCTTCTATGGCTACACCTTC.